These 30 T cell receptor beta chains were all obtained from the same sample, sequenced in a study of control samples from healthy donors and cancer patients. The method was immunoSEQ multiplex PCR; TCRdb's version includes in-frame clones alone and lacks a portion of them. The profile shows 85,000 to 120,000 clones, around 92% of them singletons. The sequenced material came from blood. These TCRs come from a young woman in good health.

The genes are TRBV5-1 and TRBJ1-1; D perhaps matches TRBD1 (6 bases). The CDR3 sequence is 17 residues long. V was clipped by 3 bases and J by 0 bases, with 18 bases between them. Germline V gene sequence: CDR1 SGHRS, CDR2 YFSETQ. The CDR3: CASSWRQVPFMNTEAFF. The CDR3 DNA is TGCGCCAGCAGCTGGCGACAGGTACCCTTCATGAACACTGAAGCTTTCTTT.

The CDR3 is CATSDSHGTGEELSAGNTIYF. DNA for the CDR3: TGTGCCACCAGTGATTCTCACGGGACAGGGGAAGAATTAAGTGCGGGGAACACCATATATTTT. V usage is TRBV24-1 and J usage is TRBJ1-3; 10 positions match TRBD1. J gave up 7 bases and V 2 bases, and 22 bases lay outside the gene matches. Germline values: CDR1 KGHDR, CDR2 SFDVKD. The CDR3 contains 21 residues.

The V and J genes are TRBV29-1 and TRBJ2-7; unclear D gene. The CDR3 contains 11 residues. Germline-derived CDR1 and CDR2 are SQVTM and ANQGSEA. Trimming cost V 1 base and J 3 bases, with 4 bases left between them. CDR3 sequence reads: CSVEADYEQYF. In nucleotides, the CDR3 is TGCAGCGTTGAAGCGGACTACGAGCAGTACTTC.

This clone was detected only a few times. The CDR3 reads CAIRPAAYGYTF. In DNA, the CDR3 is TGTGCCATCAGACCAGCAGCCTATGGCTACACCTTC. The chain employs TRBV10-3 and TRBJ1-2; D unclear. Germline V CDR1 and CDR2: ENHRY, SYGVKD. Between the trimmed V and J ends, which lost 6 bases and 4 bases, there was a span of 9 bases. This CDR3 spans 12 amino acids.

The chain is built from TRBV7-9 and TRBJ1-1; 8 nucleotides match TRBD1. V dropped 5 bases and J dropped 5; count of bases not matched to a gene: 10. Germline V gene data show CDR1 as SEHNR and CDR2 as FQNEAQ (reference sequence). CDR3 length equals 15 residues. The CDR3 loop reads CASSQRQGRRTEAFF. The CDR3 DNA follows: TGTGCCAGCAGCCAACGACAGGGGCGAAGAACTGAAGCTTTCTTT.

The genes are TRBV9 and TRBJ2-5; TRBD1 matches at 9 bases. Germline CDR1 is SGDLS and CDR2 is YYNGEE. There are 16 residues in the CDR3. V was clipped by 4 bases and J by 4 bases; unmatched bases: 11. The CDR3 DNA reads as TGTGCCAGCAGCCCCCGGACAGGGGACGTGGTAGAGACCCAGTACTTC. Amino acid sequence: CASSPRTGDVVETQYF.

V usage is TRBV28 and J usage is TRBJ2-1; D unclear. This CDR3 spans 14 amino acids. CDR1 is MDHEN, CDR2 SYDVKM, per germline. Trimming took off 3 bases at V and 11 bases at J, with 17 bases between the two ends. DNA of the CDR3: TGTGCCAGCAGTTTTCACAGTTGGGGTCCTAAGCAGTTCTTC. It yields the protein CASSFHSWGPKQFF.

The CDR3, as DNA: TGTGCCAGCAGCTTGGATTCGGTTCAGAGAGGCACCGGGGAGCTGTTTTTT. Amino acids: CASSLDSVQRGTGELFF. The chain combines TRBV5-4 with TRBJ2-2; D gene ambiguous. Per the germline V gene, CDR1 is SGHNT and CDR2 is YYREEE (reference sequence). This CDR3 is built from 17 residues. Trimming shortened V by 0 bases and J by 4 bases, and 16 bases separated the two germline ends.

A few counts support this clone. V gene TRBV4-1 combines with J gene TRBJ2-1, with 15 bases identical to TRBD2. Germline lookup yields CDR1 MGHRA and CDR2 YSYEKL. The V and J ends lost 3 bases and 8 bases, in that order; junction bases with no gene match: 5. The CDR3 consists of 16 residues. CDR3 in amino acids: CASSQGLAGGRDEQFF. For the CDR3, the DNA is TGCGCCAGCAGCCAGGGACTAGCGGGGGGTAGAGATGAGCAGTTCTTC.

V usage is TRBV5-6 and J usage is TRBJ1-6, with D perhaps matching TRBD1 (5 bases). The CDR3 covers 15 residues. Germline V CDR1 and CDR2: SGHDT, YYEEEE. V was shortened by 5 bases and J by 6 bases, with 15 bases between the two germline ends. The CDR3: CASSSGTGFNSPLHF. CDR3 nucleotide sequence: TGTGCCAGCAGTTCCGGGACTGGATTTAATTCACCCCTCCACTTT.

The CDR3: CASSRGTFSSGNTIYF. For the CDR3, the DNA is TGTGCCAGCAGCCGCGGGACTTTCTCCTCTGGAAACACCATATATTTT. V gene TRBV6-6 combines with J gene TRBJ1-3, with a possible D match to TRBD1 (5 bases). The CDR3 is 16 amino acids. V lost 6 bases and J lost 0, with 15 bases in between. The germline CDR1 and CDR2 sequences are MNHNY and SVGAGI (reference sequence).

This rearrangement joins TRBV19 to TRBJ2-1; TRBD2 agrees at 9 bases. The CDR3 is 15 residues long. Germline CDR1 LNHDA, CDR2 SQIVND (reference sequence). Trimming cost V 4 bases and J 6 bases; bases outside gene matches: 7. Here the CDR3 DNA reads TGTGCCAGTAGTACAAGGACTAGCGAGCTCAATGAGCAGTTCTTC. Amino acids: CASSTRTSELNEQFF.

The rearrangement joins TRBV6-5 to TRBJ1-1; D gene unclear. Germline V CDR1 and CDR2: MNHEY, SVGAGI. The CDR3 covers 13 residues. V was pared by 3 bases and J by 5 bases, with 10 bases between. CDR3 loop: CASSYTAETEAFF. In nucleotides, the CDR3 is TGTGCCAGCAGTTATACCGCCGAAACTGAAGCTTTCTTT.

The J gene is TRBJ1-5, the V gene TRBV19; maybe TRBD1 (6 bases). V was clipped by 6 bases and J by 3 bases, with 9 bases between them. CDR1 LNHDA and CDR2 SQIVND come from the germline V gene (reference sequence). The CDR3 loop spans 13 amino acids. The CDR3 DNA reads as TGTGCCAGTAGCGGACAGTTCAATCAGCCCCAGCATTTT. Translated: CASSGQFNQPQHF.

V is TRBV6-2 or TRBV6-3 and J is TRBJ2-7; D unclear. V lost 2 bases, J lost 3 bases, and 8 bases lay in between. CDR3 length: 13 amino acids. Germline V gene data show CDR1 as MNHEY and CDR2 as SVGEGT. DNA of the CDR3: TGTGCCAGCAGTTACCCCGGCAGCTACGAGCAGTACTTC. Translated: CASSYPGSYEQYF.

The chain recombines TRBV7-9 with TRBJ1-5; D not resolved. The germline CDR1 and CDR2 sequences are SEHNR and FQNEAQ (reference sequence). There are 12 residues in the CDR3. V was shortened by 3 bases and J by 2 bases, with 2 bases between the two germline ends. CDR3 sequence reads: CASSLGNQPQHF. CDR3 nucleotide sequence: TGTGCCAGCAGCTTGGGCAATCAGCCCCAGCATTTT.

The chain uses TRBV19 and TRBJ1-5; D is perhaps TRBD1 (6 bases). Germline CDR1 reads LNHDA; CDR2 reads SQIVND (reference sequence). V lost 3 bases to trimming and J lost 4 bases, with 16 bases between them. The CDR3 consists of 16 residues. Here the CDR3 reads CASSMEKQGPNQPQHF. Here the CDR3 DNA reads TGTGCCAGTAGTATGGAAAAACAGGGACCAAATCAGCCCCAGCATTTT.

V usage is TRBV24-1 and J usage is TRBJ2-3; TRBD2 matches 11 bases. V shed 4 bases and J 3 bases; nucleotides not matched to a gene: 2. Looked up from germline, CDR1 is KGHDR and CDR2 is SFDVKD. The CDR3 extends over 15 amino acids. CDR3 DNA: TGTGCCACCAGTGACTGGACTAGCGGGACAGATACGCAGTATTTT. Residues: CATSDWTSGTDTQYF.

The chain is built from TRBV11-2 and TRBJ2-7; TRBD1 is a possible D gene (6 bases). Trimming stripped 0 bases from V and 3 bases from J, with 9 bases between. The CDR3 has 14 amino acids. Germline values: CDR1 SGHAT, CDR2 FQNNGV. In DNA, the CDR3 is TGTGCCAGCAGCTTAGAAACAGGGAACTACGAGCAGTACTTC. Translating it yields CASSLETGNYEQYF.

This clone was found once. In DNA form, the CDR3 reads TGTGCCAGCAGCTTAGTCGTGGGACTAGCGGGAGGGCGCGACGAGCAGTACTTC. Translation: CASSLVVGLAGGRDEQYF. This chain uses TRBV7-9 with TRBJ2-7, with 16 bases identical to TRBD2. There are 18 residues in the CDR3. Per the germline V gene, CDR1 is SEHNR and CDR2 is FQNEAQ (reference sequence). Trimming at V came to 1 base and at J to 5 bases, leaving 8 bases not matched to a gene.

This rearrangement joins TRBV6-2 or TRBV6-3 to TRBJ2-7, with D unresolved. This CDR3 is 12 amino acids long. The germline CDR1 and CDR2 sequences are MNHEY and SVGEGT. The V and J ends lost 0 bases and 4 bases respectively, with 4 bases between them. The CDR3 loop reads CASSYSEYEQYF. CDR3 nucleotides: TGTGCCAGCAGTTACTCCGAGTACGAGCAGTACTTC.

The chain couples TRBV5-1 to TRBJ1-1; D call uncertain. CDR1 SGHRS and CDR2 YFSETQ come from the germline V gene. The CDR3 is made up of 15 amino acids. V shed 5 bases and J shed 0 bases, with 14 bases lying between them. CDR3 in DNA: TGCGCCAGCAGAATGGGGATGGGCATGAACACTGAAGCTTTCTTT. Residues: CASRMGMGMNTEAFF.

The chain carries TRBV11-1 and TRBJ2-3; weak D call: TRBD2 (5 bases). In germline, CDR1 is SGHAT, CDR2 FQDESV (reference sequence). Trimming pared 7 bases from V and 7 bases from J, leaving 24 bases between. This CDR3 has 16 amino acids. This CDR3 is CASTRSSTQRGNTQYF. As DNA, the CDR3 is TGTGCCAGCACCCGTTCGTCCACCCAAAGAGGGAATACGCAGTATTTT.

This rearrangement joins TRBV2 to TRBJ1-2; 7 bases line up with TRBD1. Germline CDR1 reads SNHLY; CDR2 reads FYNNEI. Trimming took 4 bases from V and 9 from J; bases not matched to a gene: 5. The CDR3 runs 12 residues. CDR3 nucleotides: TGTGCCAGCAGTGTAACAGGGGAACGCTACACCTTC. Protein product: CASSVTGERYTF.

V and J are TRBV10-1 and TRBJ2-5; 10 nucleotides match TRBD2. There are 16 residues in the CDR3. Germline V gives CDR1 WNHNN, CDR2 SYGVQD (reference sequence). The trim removed 5 bases at V and 5 bases at J, leaving 11 bases unmatched. CDR3 sequence: CASSPTSGPPLETQYF. CDR3 nucleotide sequence: TGCGCCAGCAGTCCGACTAGCGGGCCCCCGCTGGAGACCCAGTACTTC.

The chain carries TRBV11-3 and TRBJ2-1; 10 nucleotides match TRBD2. Germline loops: CDR1 SGHNT, CDR2 YENEEA. CDR3 size: 15 residues. V was pared by 7 bases and J by 4 bases, with 7 bases of the junction left unmatched. DNA for the CDR3: TGTGCCAGCACTCTAAGCGGGAGGGGATACAATGAGCAGTTCTTC. Protein: CASTLSGRGYNEQFF.

In DNA, the CDR3 is TGTGCCAGCAGTGACCGTGATAACCAAGAGACCCAGTACTTC. It specifies CASSDRDNQETQYF. The J gene is TRBJ2-5, the V gene TRBV2; D is ambiguous. In germline, CDR1 is SNHLY, CDR2 FYNNEI. The CDR3 extends over 14 amino acids. V was cut by 3 bases and J by 0 bases, with 8 bases left in between.

This clone occurred once. CDR3 protein: CSARTEVTQYF. In DNA form, the CDR3 reads TGCAGTGCTCGCACAGAAGTTACGCAGTATTTT. The chain joins TRBV20-1 to TRBJ2-3; D gene unclear. Trimming removed 5 bases from V and 8 bases from J, with 11 bases in between. Germline V CDR1 and CDR2: DFQATT, SNEGSKA (reference sequence). CDR3 length: 11 amino acids.

The chain employs TRBV30 and TRBJ1-3, with D unclear. V lost 2 bases and J lost 0, with 11 bases in between. The CDR3 has 15 residues. Germline assignment: CDR1 GTSNPN and CDR2 SVGIG (reference sequence). The DNA of the CDR3 is TGTGCCTGGAGTATGGGAATCTCCTCTGGAAACACCATATATTTT. Its translation: CAWSMGISSGNTIYF.

The rearrangement uses TRBV29-1 and TRBJ1-1; D not certain. Germline V gene lookup returns CDR1 SQVTM and CDR2 ANQGSEA. The CDR3 loop spans 12 amino acids. The V gene lost 7 bases and the J gene lost 1 base, with 10 bases spanning the gap. The CDR3 DNA is TGCAGCGCCCACGAGGCGAACACTGAAGCTTTCTTT. This gives the protein CSAHEANTEAFF.